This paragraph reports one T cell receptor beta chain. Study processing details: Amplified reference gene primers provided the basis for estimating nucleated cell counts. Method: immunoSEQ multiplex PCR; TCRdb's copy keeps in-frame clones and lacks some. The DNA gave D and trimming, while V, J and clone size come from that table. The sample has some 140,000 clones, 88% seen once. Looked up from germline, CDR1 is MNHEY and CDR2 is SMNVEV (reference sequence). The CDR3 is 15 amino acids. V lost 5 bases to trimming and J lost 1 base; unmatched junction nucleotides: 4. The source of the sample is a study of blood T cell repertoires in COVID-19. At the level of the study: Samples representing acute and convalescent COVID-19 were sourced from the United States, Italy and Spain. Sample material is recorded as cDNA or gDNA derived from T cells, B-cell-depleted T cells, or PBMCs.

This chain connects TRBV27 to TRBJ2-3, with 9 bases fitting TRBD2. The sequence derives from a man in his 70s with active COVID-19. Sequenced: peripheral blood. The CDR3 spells CASSPREGRTDTQYF. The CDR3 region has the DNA TGTGCCAGCAGTCCGCGGGAGGGACGCACAGATACGCAGTATTTT.